Listed below are T cell receptor beta chains from one sample, sequenced in a study of blood T cell repertoires in COVID-19. The assay was immunoSEQ multiplex PCR, and TCRdb's table has in-frame clones only and misses some. The sample lists some 220,000 clones; over 75% were seen once. Material: peripheral blood. All receptors come from a woman in her seventies with COVID-19, enrolled during active disease. The CDR3 runs from the conserved cysteine through the conserved F or W. Each record gives: J gene, D gene, clone size, V gene, CDR3 DNA, CDR3 protein. D genes are given only for firm matches. Some rows mark clone size as missing; the rest say once, few, many or name a class of expanded clone.

j_gene: TRBJ1-1; d_gene: .; abundance: .; v_gene: TRBV12-3/TRBV12-4; CDR3nt: TGTGCCAGCAAGGGACAACAGAACACTGAAGCTTTCTTT; CDR3aa: CASKGQQNTEAFF
j_gene: TRBJ2-7; d_gene: .; abundance: .; v_gene: TRBV15; CDR3nt: TGTGCCACCAGCAGGGGCTCTAGCGCCAGCTCCTACGAGCAGTACTTC; CDR3aa: CATSRGSSASSYEQYF
j_gene: TRBJ1-3; d_gene: TRBD1; abundance: .; v_gene: TRBV5-1; CDR3nt: TGCGCCAGCAGCACGGGACAGGGTTTAGACACCATATATTTT; CDR3aa: CASSTGQGLDTIYF
j_gene: TRBJ1-6; d_gene: .; abundance: .; v_gene: TRBV2; CDR3nt: TGTGCCAGTACAATGCTGCGGACGGGATCACCCCTCCACTTT; CDR3aa: CASTMLRTGSPLHF
j_gene: TRBJ1-2; d_gene: .; abundance: once; v_gene: TRBV6-2/TRBV6-3; CDR3nt: TGTGCCAGCAGTTATAGCGGTGGGGCTGATGGCTACACCTTC; CDR3aa: CASSYSGGADGYTF
j_gene: TRBJ2-1; d_gene: TRBD1; abundance: .; v_gene: TRBV4-1; CDR3nt: TGCGCCAGCAGCCAAGAGGACAGGGGAGGACACAATGAGCAGTTCTTC; CDR3aa: CASSQEDRGGHNEQFF
j_gene: TRBJ1-5; d_gene: .; abundance: once; v_gene: TRBV10-3; CDR3nt: TGTGCCATCAGGGACAGAGACAATCAGCCCCAGCATTTT; CDR3aa: CAIRDRDNQPQHF
j_gene: TRBJ2-3; d_gene: TRBD2; abundance: .; v_gene: TRBV5-8; CDR3nt: TGTGCCAGCAGCAACGGCGGACTAGCGGGCACAGATACGCAGTATTTT; CDR3aa: CASSNGGLAGTDTQYF
j_gene: TRBJ1-2; d_gene: TRBD1; abundance: .; v_gene: TRBV29-1; CDR3nt: TGCAGCGTTGAAGATTGGACAGGGGGCAATAACTATGGCTACACCTTC; CDR3aa: CSVEDWTGGNNYGYTF
j_gene: TRBJ1-2; d_gene: .; abundance: .; v_gene: TRBV7-2; CDR3nt: TGTGCCAGCAGCTCTCGGACAGTGAGGGGATATGGCTACACCTTC; CDR3aa: CASSSRTVRGYGYTF
j_gene: TRBJ2-1; d_gene: TRBD2; abundance: .; v_gene: TRBV9; CDR3nt: TGTGCCAGCAGCGACCCGGAGCGGGGGAGCTACAATGAGCAGTTCTTC; CDR3aa: CASSDPERGSYNEQFF
j_gene: TRBJ1-2; d_gene: TRBD1; abundance: .; v_gene: TRBV4-3; CDR3nt: TGCGCCAGCAGCCAAGATCGTTGGCCCGTACAAACACAGGGGGAGAGCTATGGCTACACCTTC; CDR3aa: CASSQDRWPVQTQGESYGYTF
j_gene: TRBJ1-2; d_gene: .; abundance: .; v_gene: TRBV7-9; CDR3nt: TGTGCCAGCAGCTTCCGAGGACTTGAGGGTGGCTACACCTTC; CDR3aa: CASSFRGLEGGYTF
j_gene: TRBJ1-5; d_gene: TRBD1; abundance: .; v_gene: TRBV6-6; CDR3nt: TGTGCCAGCAATCCGGGACAGGGGAGCAATCAGCCCCAGCATTTT; CDR3aa: CASNPGQGSNQPQHF
j_gene: TRBJ1-3; d_gene: .; abundance: .; v_gene: TRBV5-1; CDR3nt: TGCGCCAGCCGGACAGCGCTCTCTGGAAACACCATATATTTT; CDR3aa: CASRTALSGNTIYF
j_gene: TRBJ1-1; d_gene: .; abundance: .; v_gene: TRBV12-3/TRBV12-4; CDR3nt: TGTGCCAGCAGTTCAGGGTTTACTGAAGCTTTCTTT; CDR3aa: CASSSGFTEAFF
j_gene: TRBJ2-3; d_gene: .; abundance: .; v_gene: TRBV9; CDR3nt: TGTGCCAGCAGCGTAGCTATTGCGGCTAGCACAGATACGCAGTATTTT; CDR3aa: CASSVAIAASTDTQYF
j_gene: TRBJ2-5; d_gene: .; abundance: .; v_gene: TRBV5-6; CDR3nt: TGTGCCAGCAGCTTGAGAATAGGGCAGGGGCAAGAGACCCAGTACTTC; CDR3aa: CASSLRIGQGQETQYF
j_gene: TRBJ2-3; d_gene: TRBD1; abundance: .; v_gene: TRBV19; CDR3nt: TGTGCCAGTAGTATAAGGAGACAGGGACCAGATACGCAGTATTTT; CDR3aa: CASSIRRQGPDTQYF
j_gene: TRBJ2-7; d_gene: TRBD1; abundance: .; v_gene: TRBV30; CDR3nt: TGTGCCTGGAGGGAGACAGGGAGCGAGCAGTACTTC; CDR3aa: CAWRETGSEQYF
j_gene: TRBJ1-1; d_gene: .; abundance: .; v_gene: TRBV11-2; CDR3nt: TGTGCCAGCAGCCTAGAGACTATGAACACTGAAGCTTTCTTT; CDR3aa: CASSLETMNTEAFF